This T cell receptor (beta chain) emerged from a study of shared clonotypes between healthy human individuals. Concerning this clone: Its specificity is not known.

Study results and limitations: Read depth was anticipated to influence clonotype sharing among donors.

This CDR3 region has 14 residues. V lost 0 bases, J lost 5 bases, and 11 bases lay in between. In germline, CDR1 is MGHDK, CDR2 SYGVNS. The repertoire was sequenced with immunoSEQ multiplex PCR; TCRdb's copy has only in-frame clones and lacks some. The sample consists of about 1.1 million clones, around 78% of them appearing once. This clonotype originated in a man between 18 and 35 years old in good health. Some clones in this sample may be carry-over from other donors' samples. Sequencing used memory CD4+ T cells from PBMCs. Subset of the sample: CD45RA-negative fraction. V and J are TRBV25-1 and TRBJ2-7, with D perhaps matching TRBD1 (5 bases). CDR3 region: CASSEYYRLDEQYF. The CDR3 DNA reads as TGTGCCAGCAGTGAATATTACAGGCTGGACGAGCAGTACTTC.